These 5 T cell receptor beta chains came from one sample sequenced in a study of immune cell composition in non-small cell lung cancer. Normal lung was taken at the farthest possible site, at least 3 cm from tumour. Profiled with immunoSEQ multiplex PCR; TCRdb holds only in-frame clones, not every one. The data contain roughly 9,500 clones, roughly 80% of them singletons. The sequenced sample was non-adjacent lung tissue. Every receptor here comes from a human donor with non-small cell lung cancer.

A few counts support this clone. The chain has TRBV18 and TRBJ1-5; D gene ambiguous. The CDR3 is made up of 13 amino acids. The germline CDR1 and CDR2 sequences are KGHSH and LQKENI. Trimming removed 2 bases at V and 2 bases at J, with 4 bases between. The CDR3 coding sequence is TGTGCCAGCTCACCAACAGGCAATCAGCCCCAGCATTTT. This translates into CASSPTGNQPQHF.

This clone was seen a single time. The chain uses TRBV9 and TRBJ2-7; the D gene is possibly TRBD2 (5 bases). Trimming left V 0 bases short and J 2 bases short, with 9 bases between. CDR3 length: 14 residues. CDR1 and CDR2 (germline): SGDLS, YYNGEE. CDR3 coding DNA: TGTGCCAGCAGCGTAGGAGGGAGCCCCTACGAGCAGTACTTC. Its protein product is CASSVGGSPYEQYF.

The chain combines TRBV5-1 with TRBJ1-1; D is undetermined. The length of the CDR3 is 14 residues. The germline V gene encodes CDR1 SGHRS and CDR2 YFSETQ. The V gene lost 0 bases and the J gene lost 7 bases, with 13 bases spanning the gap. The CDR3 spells CASSLEKGLGEAFF. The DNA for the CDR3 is TGCGCCAGCAGCTTGGAAAAGGGTTTGGGTGAAGCTTTCTTT.

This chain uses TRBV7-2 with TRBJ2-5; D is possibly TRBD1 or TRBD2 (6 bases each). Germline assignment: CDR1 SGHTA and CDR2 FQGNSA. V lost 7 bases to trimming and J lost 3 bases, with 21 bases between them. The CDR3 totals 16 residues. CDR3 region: CASTLGWGASKETQYF. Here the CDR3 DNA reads TGTGCCAGCACCCTTGGGTGGGGGGCGTCCAAAGAGACCCAGTACTTC.

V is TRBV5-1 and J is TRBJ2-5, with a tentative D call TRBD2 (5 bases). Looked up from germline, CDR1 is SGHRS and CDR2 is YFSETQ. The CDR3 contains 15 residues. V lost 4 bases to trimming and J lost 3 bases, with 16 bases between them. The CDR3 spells CASSQTQRKEETQYF. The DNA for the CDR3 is TGCGCCAGCAGCCAAACTCAGCGGAAAGAAGAGACCCAGTACTTC.